These 28 T cell receptor beta chains were all obtained from the same sample, sequenced in a study of molecular identifiers for immune sequencing clone quantification. TCRdb reprocessed the PCR reads with MiXCR, giving one entry per CDR3 protein. The sample yields roughly 90,000 distinct CDR3 sequences, around 19% seen once. Sequenced: naive CD8+ T cells from blood, with Jurkat cell RNA spiked in. The subset: FACS-sorted CD8+CD4-CCR7+CD45RA+ naive T cells. These receptors were collected from a human donor in good health. Some libraries in this study had Jurkat cell RNA spiked in.

The rearrangement uses TRBV7-2 and TRBJ2-1; D gene unclear. This CDR3 region has 14 residues. The germline gives CDR1 SGHTA, CDR2 FQGNSA. Trimming pared 5 bases from V and 10 bases from J, leaving 18 bases between. The CDR3 sequence: CASSPTRVGPEQFF. In DNA form, the CDR3 reads TGTGCCAGCAGCCCCACTCGCGTGGGTCCCGAGCAGTTCTTC.

This clonotype was recorded at least ten times. The CDR3 sequence: CAISESSSDTQYF. In DNA form, the CDR3 reads TGTGCCATCAGTGAGTCCAGCTCGGATACGCAGTATTTT. The J gene is TRBJ2-3, the V gene TRBV10-3; no clear D gene. From germline, CDR1 is ENHRY and CDR2 SYGVKD. CDR3 length: 13 amino acids. V was cut by 0 bases and J by 6 bases, with 7 bases left in between.

At least ten counts were recorded for this clonotype. The chain recombines TRBV6-2 or TRBV6-3 with TRBJ1-3, with D possibly being TRBD1 (5 bases). The CDR3 covers 16 residues. Trimming took 7 bases from V and 4 from J, leaving 20 bases between them. In germline, CDR1 is MNHEY, CDR2 SVGEGT. The CDR3 spells CASTDPAGLEGNTIYF. The DNA of the CDR3 is TGTGCCAGCACCGATCCTGCGGGACTTGAAGGAAACACCATATATTTT.

Worth noting for this clonotype: This may stem from a read error, because a much larger clone lies one nucleotide away. The V and J genes are TRBV7-4 and TRBJ2-7; no definite D call. Trimming took 8 bases from V and 5 from J, leaving 10 bases between them. Looked up from germline, CDR1 is SGHVT and CDR2 is SQSDAQ. The length of the CDR3 is 11 residues. The CDR3 DNA follows: TGTGCCAGCGGCCCCTCTGACGAGCAGTACTTC. This gives the protein CASGPSDEQYF.

The V gene is TRBV5-4, the J gene TRBJ2-2; D perhaps matches TRBD1 (7 bases). Between the trimmed V and J ends, which lost 0 bases and 6 bases, there was a span of 21 bases. There are 18 residues in the CDR3. Germline V lookup: CDR1 SGHNT, CDR2 YYREEE (reference sequence). The CDR3 DNA sequence: TGTGCCAGCAGCTTGGGGGAGGCATTAGGGGGCGCGTCCGGGGAGCTGTTTTTT. Translation gives CASSLGEALGGASGELFF.

The chain recombines TRBV30 with TRBJ2-7; D is perhaps TRBD1 (5 bases). V was clipped by 5 bases and J by 5 bases, with 16 bases between them. The CDR3 is made up of 13 amino acids. CDR1 is GTSNPN, CDR2 SVGIG, per germline (reference sequence). CDR3 sequence: CAWALMGRHEQYF. The CDR3 DNA sequence: TGTGCCTGGGCCCTTATGGGGCGCCACGAGCAGTACTTC. Full variable domain (rest looked up from reference TRBV30 and TRBJ2-7): SQTIHQWPATLVQPVGSPLSLECTVEGTSNPNLYWYRQAAGRGLQLLFYSVGIGQISSEVPQNLSASRPQDRQFILSSKKLLLSDSGFYLCAWALMGRHEQYFGPGTRLTVT.

This clonotype was counted ten times or more. V gene TRBV19 combines with J gene TRBJ2-7; TRBD2 agrees at 10 bases. Germline assignment: CDR1 LNHDA and CDR2 SQIVND (reference sequence). With V trimmed by 3 bases and J by 7 bases, 9 bases remained unmatched. This CDR3 is built from 15 residues. CDR3 region: CASSISAGGPGEQYF. In DNA form, the CDR3 reads TGTGCCAGTAGTATTTCAGCGGGAGGGCCGGGGGAGCAGTACTTC. The whole variable domain, filled in from reference TRBV19 and TRBJ2-7, reads DGGITQSPKYLFRKEGQNVTLSCEQNLNHDAMYWYRQDPGQGLRLIYYSQIVNDFQKGDIAEGYSVSREKKESFPLTVTSAQKNPTAFYLCASSISAGGPGEQYFGPGTRLTVT.

This clonotype occurred a few times. A read error may explain this, as a much larger clone is one base away. V is TRBV24-1 and J is TRBJ2-1; D remains ambiguous. CDR3 length: 13 residues. Germline V gene lookup returns CDR1 KGHDR and CDR2 SFDVKD. V was shortened by 4 bases and J by 12 bases, with 15 bases between the two germline ends. Written as DNA, the CDR3 is TGTGCCACCAGTGACTTTATAGGTGTTGGGCAGTTCTTC. This sequence encodes CATSDFIGVGQFF.

This clonotype appeared many times. The chain is built from TRBV4-1 and TRBJ2-1; TRBD2 matches 11 bases. This CDR3 contains 15 residues. Germline V gives CDR1 MGHRA, CDR2 YSYEKL. V trimming: 4 bases; J trimming: 7 bases; junction bases outside the gene matches: 6. The DNA for the CDR3 is TGCGCCAGCAGCCGCCTGGCTAGCGGGGGGAATGAGCAGTTCTTC. The encoded protein is CASSRLASGGNEQFF.

The table lists this clonotype with many counts. The rearrangement uses TRBV13 and TRBJ2-5; TRBD1 matches at 8 bases. The length of the CDR3 is 15 residues. From germline, CDR1 is PRHDT and CDR2 FYEKMQ (reference sequence). V lost 5 bases and J lost 5; bases outside the gene matches: 10. This CDR3 is CASSLRQGAVETQYF. The DNA of the CDR3 is TGTGCCAGCAGCCTCCGGCAGGGGGCGGTGGAGACCCAGTACTTC.

Concerning this clonotype itself: This may be a read error, as it is one base from a much larger clone. V gene TRBV12-3 or TRBV12-4 combines with J gene TRBJ1-4; D is unclear. This CDR3 has 16 residues. In DNA, the CDR3 is TGTGCCAGCAGTCCGCTCGACGATACAACTAATGTAAAACTGTTTTTT. As protein: CASSPLDDTTNVKLFF.

The chain carries TRBV6-5 and TRBJ2-3; D is ambiguous. The DNA end is a closer match to TRBJ1-5, so the J assignment may be wrong. Germline V gene lookup returns CDR1 MNHEY and CDR2 SVGAGI. CDR3 length: 15 residues. CDR3 in amino acids: CASSALAGSTDTQHF. CDR3 sequence (DNA): TGTGCCAGCAGTGCCTTAGCGGGGTCCACAGATACGCAGCATTTT.

In this sample, this clonotype turned up many times. CDR3 nucleotides: TGTGCCAGCAGTTACGCACCTGGTAGCGGGAGTTCCTACAATGAGCAGTTCTTC. Translated, it gives CASSYAPGSGSSYNEQFF. The chain couples TRBV6-5 to TRBJ2-1; 9 bases map to TRBD2. CDR1 is MNHEY, CDR2 SVGAGI, per germline. The ends lost 2 bases at V and 1 base at J; junction bases unmatched: 9. The CDR3 covers 18 residues.

As to this clonotype: A much larger clone lies a single base off, so this may be a read error. This sequence joins TRBV20-1 and TRBJ1-5; no definite D call. Germline V gives CDR1 DFQATT, CDR2 SNEGSKA (reference sequence). CDR3 size: 16 residues. DNA for the CDR3: TGCAGTGCTAGTCAAGCTAGAGGGTATAGCAATCGGCCCCAGCATTTT. It encodes CSASQARGYSNRPQHF.

V and J are TRBV19 and TRBJ2-6; a possible D gene is TRBD1 (5 bases). Trimming removed 8 bases at V and 15 bases at J, with 23 bases between. Germline V lookup: CDR1 LNHDA, CDR2 SQIVND (reference sequence). CDR3 length: 14 residues. CDR3 loop: CASVLSSGASALTF. The CDR3 region has the DNA TGTGCCAGTGTCTTGAGCTCTGGGGCCAGCGCCCTGACTTTC.

This clonotype was counted once. This clone may be a read error of a much larger clone one base away. V usage is TRBV19 and J usage is TRBJ2-6; D not certain. Germline CDR1 reads LNHDA; CDR2 reads SQIVND (reference sequence). This CDR3 region has 11 residues. The CDR3 loop is CTSSGANVLTF. The CDR3 DNA sequence: TGTACCAGTTCTGGGGCCAACGTCCTGACTTTC.

Worth noting for this clonotype: A much more abundant neighbour one base away suggests this may be a read error. As DNA, the CDR3 is TGTGCCAGCAGCCAATCCCCGGGACAGGGCTACGAGCGGTACTTC. Its translation is CASSQSPGQGYERYF. This chain connects TRBV3-1 to TRBJ2-7, with TRBD1 matching over 9 bases. This CDR3 region has 15 residues. Germline loops: CDR1 LGHDT, CDR2 YNNKEL (reference sequence).

In this sample, this clonotype turned up once. V gene TRBV15 combines with J gene TRBJ1-5; maybe TRBD1 (6 bases). V was trimmed by 0 bases and J by 5 bases, leaving 11 bases between them. CDR3 length: 15 residues. Germline V gene sequence: CDR1 LNHNV, CDR2 YYDKDF (reference sequence). This chain's CDR3 is CATSRDWGQDQPQHF. DNA of the CDR3: TGTGCCACCAGCAGAGATTGGGGGCAAGATCAGCCCCAGCATTTT.

This clonotype was counted many times. This chain links TRBV24-1 with TRBJ2-3; D remains ambiguous. Germline-derived CDR1 and CDR2 are KGHDR and SFDVKD. The CDR3 spans 14 residues. Trimming shortened V by 3 bases and J by 0 bases, and 6 bases separated the two germline ends. CDR3 in amino acids: CATSDTRSTDTQYF. CDR3 DNA sequence: TGTGCCACCAGTGATACAAGGAGCACAGATACGCAGTATTTT.

CDR3 DNA: TGTGCCTGGAGTGTCGGGGCAGGGGTAACCTACAATGAGCAGTTCTTC. Its protein product is CAWSVGAGVTYNEQFF. This sequence joins TRBV30 and TRBJ2-1; a possible D gene is TRBD1 (6 bases). This CDR3 spans 16 amino acids. V shed 0 bases and J shed 2 bases, with 14 bases lying between them. CDR1 is GTSNPN and CDR2 is SVGIG in the germline V gene (reference sequence).

This clonotype has only a few counts. The rearrangement links TRBV7-9 to TRBJ1-1, with D possibly TRBD1 on 5 matching bases. This CDR3 has 15 residues. Germline lookup yields CDR1 SEHNR and CDR2 FQNEAQ (reference sequence). The V end was cut by 1 base, the J end by 6 bases, with 15 bases between. The CDR3 nucleotides are TGTGCCAGCAGCTTAGAGGTGGGGGTATTTGCTGAAGCTTTCTTT. Amino acid sequence: CASSLEVGVFAEAFF.

This clonotype has ten or more counts. V usage is TRBV27 and J usage is TRBJ2-7; 7 positions match TRBD1. The ends lost 5 bases at V and 4 bases at J; junction bases unmatched: 11. Germline loops: CDR1 MNHEY, CDR2 SMNVEV (reference sequence). The CDR3 extends over 15 amino acids. The CDR3 spells CASSTRDSSFYEQYF. The CDR3 bases are TGTGCCAGCAGTACTCGGGACAGCTCGTTTTACGAGCAGTACTTC.

In its sample, this clonotype was seen many times. The J gene is TRBJ2-7, the V gene TRBV20-1, with TRBD1 matching 11 bases. The germline CDR1 and CDR2 sequences are DFQATT and SNEGSKA (reference sequence). CDR3 length equals 16 residues. Trimming took 2 bases from V and 1 from J; bases not matched to a gene: 7. DNA for the CDR3: TGCAGTGCTAGACCCAATGGGGACAGGGGGTCCTACGAGCAGTACTTC. Translation gives CSARPNGDRGSYEQYF.

This clonotype was seen many times. V usage is TRBV3-1 and J usage is TRBJ2-3; 15 nucleotides match TRBD2. CDR1 LGHDT and CDR2 YNNKEL come from the germline V gene (reference sequence). Germline trimming cut 4 bases from V and 4 bases from J; bases unmatched to any gene: 6. This CDR3 has 17 amino acids. The CDR3 protein is CASSPWTSGGAADTQYF. CDR3 sequence (DNA): TGTGCCAGCAGCCCGTGGACTAGCGGGGGGGCCGCAGATACGCAGTATTTT.

This clonotype was seen many times. The V call is TRBV29-1, the J call TRBJ2-7; D gene unclear. This CDR3 contains 11 residues. V was cut by 4 bases and J by 3 bases, with 7 bases left in between. Germline V CDR1 and CDR2: SQVTM, ANQGSEA. CDR3 in amino acids: CSVGQSYEQYF. DNA of the CDR3: TGCAGCGTTGGTCAGAGCTACGAGCAGTACTTC.

This clonotype has more than one count but fewer than ten. The rearrangement joins TRBV5-6 to TRBJ2-1; no clear D. This CDR3 region has 16 residues. Germline loops: CDR1 SGHDT, CDR2 YYEEEE. V lost 0 bases to trimming and J lost 0 bases, with 10 bases between them. This CDR3 reads CASSLETSYSYNEQFF. In nucleotides, the CDR3 is TGTGCCAGCAGCTTGGAAACTTCGTACTCCTACAATGAGCAGTTCTTC.

The chain joins TRBV27 to TRBJ2-3; weak D call: TRBD1 (6 bases). There are 15 residues in the CDR3. V lost 3 bases to trimming and J lost 0 bases, with 10 bases between them. From germline, CDR1 is MNHEY and CDR2 SMNVEV (reference sequence). DNA for the CDR3: TGTGCCAGCAGTTTTACAGGGCGAAGCACAGATACGCAGTATTTT. This gives the protein CASSFTGRSTDTQYF.

The rearrangement joins TRBV11-2 to TRBJ2-7; D might be TRBD2 (5 bases). The CDR3 is 14 residues long. Trimming took 1 base from V and 2 from J, leaving 9 bases between them. CDR1 is SGHAT and CDR2 is FQNNGV in the germline V gene. The CDR3 DNA reads TGTGCCAGCAGCTTAGCTTCCGGGACCTACGAGCAGTACTTC. Protein sequence: CASSLASGTYEQYF. Supplemented by reference TRBV11-2 and TRBJ2-7, the full variable domain reads EAGVAQSPRYKIIEKRQSVAFWCNPISGHATLYWYQQILGQGPKLLIQFQNNGVVDDSQLPKDRFSAERLKGVDSTLKIQPAKLEDSAVYLCASSLASGTYEQYFGPGTRLTVT.